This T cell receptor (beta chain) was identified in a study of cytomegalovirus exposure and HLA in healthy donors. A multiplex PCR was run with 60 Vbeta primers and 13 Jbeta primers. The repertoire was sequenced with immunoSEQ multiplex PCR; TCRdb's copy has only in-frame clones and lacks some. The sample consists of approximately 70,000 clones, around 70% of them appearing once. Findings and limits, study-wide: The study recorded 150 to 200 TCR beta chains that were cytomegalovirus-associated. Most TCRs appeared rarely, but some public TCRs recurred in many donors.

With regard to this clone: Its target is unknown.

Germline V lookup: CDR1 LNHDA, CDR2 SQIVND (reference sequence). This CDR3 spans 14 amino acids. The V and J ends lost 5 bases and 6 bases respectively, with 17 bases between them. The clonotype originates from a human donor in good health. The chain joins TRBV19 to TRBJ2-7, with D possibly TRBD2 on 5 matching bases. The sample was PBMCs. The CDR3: CASSPVATLTEQYF. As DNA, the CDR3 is TGTGCCAGTAGTCCCGTAGCGACCCTCACCGAGCAGTACTTC.